Sequencing of this T cell receptor beta chain was carried out in a study of regulatory T cells in long-lasting Graves disease. Time point here: persistent/refractory GD, antithyroid drugs over 5 years with positive TRAb. After RNA was extracted from PBMCs, the TCR library was made from it. Germline V gene sequence: CDR1 SNHLY, CDR2 FYNNEI. The CDR3 has 14 amino acids. After removal of 6 bases from V and 5 bases from J, the junction contained 4 bases not matched to a gene. CDR3 regions were amplified by Arm-PCR using iRepertoire HTBI primers to build TCR beta libraries. Each CDR3 protein gets one entry after TCRdb re-called the multiplex PCR reads with MiXCR. This sample carries nearly 350,000 distinct CDR3 sequences, roughly a fifth of them seen once, and the ten largest clones take 29%. This clonotype turned up a few times.

The TCR originated in a female donor with Graves disease. Sequenced material: peripheral blood mononuclear cells (PBMCs), taken when the disease was refractory, from a patient treated with antithyroid drugs. This chain uses TRBV2 with TRBJ2-1; 10 bases map to TRBD2. CDR3 nucleotides: TGTGCCAGCAGGCCGGGACTAGCGAACAATGAGCAGTTCTTC. Encoded protein: CASRPGLANNEQFF.